Reported below is one T cell receptor beta chain. This entry belongs to a study of blood T cell repertoires in COVID-19. This CDR3 has 17 amino acids. In germline, CDR1 is SGHAT, CDR2 FQNNGV. The junction had 14 bases not matched to a gene; V was cut back by 6 bases and J by 1 base. Using immunoSEQ multiplex PCR, the repertoire was profiled, and TCRdb retains in-frame clones only, with some absent. The table lists 160,000 or so clones, roughly 78% of them singletons. The sequencing input was peripheral blood. J is TRBJ2-7 and V is TRBV11-2; 8 bases match TRBD2. The sequence was collected from a woman aged 55-70 years with COVID-19, enrolled during active disease. The CDR3 protein is CASSLTTTSGLSYEQYF. The CDR3, as DNA: TGTGCCAGCAGTTTGACAACTACTAGCGGACTTTCCTACGAGCAGTACTTC.